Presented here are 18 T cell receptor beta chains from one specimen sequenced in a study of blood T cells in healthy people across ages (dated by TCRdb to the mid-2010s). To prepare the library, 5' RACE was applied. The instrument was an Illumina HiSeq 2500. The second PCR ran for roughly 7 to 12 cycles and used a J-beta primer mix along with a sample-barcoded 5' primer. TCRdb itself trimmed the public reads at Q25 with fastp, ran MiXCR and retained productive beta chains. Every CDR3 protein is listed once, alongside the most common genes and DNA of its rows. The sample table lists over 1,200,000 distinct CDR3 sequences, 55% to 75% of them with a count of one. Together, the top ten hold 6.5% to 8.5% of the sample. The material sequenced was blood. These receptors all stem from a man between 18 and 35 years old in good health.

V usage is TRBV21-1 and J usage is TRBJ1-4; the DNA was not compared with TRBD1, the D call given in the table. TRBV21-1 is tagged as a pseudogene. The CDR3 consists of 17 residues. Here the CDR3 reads CASRKRKIRGEIEKLFF. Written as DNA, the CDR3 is TGTGCCAGCAGAAAAAGAAAAATCAGGGGTGAAATTGAAAAACTGTTTTTT.

The CDR3 reads CSASILGGGPDTQYF. CDR3 bases: TGCAGTGCTAGTATTCTCGGGGGGGGCCCGGATACGCAGTATTTT. V and J are TRBV20-1 and TRBJ2-3, with 8 bases identical to TRBD2. Trimming took 3 bases from V and 6 from J; bases not matched to a gene: 11. Germline V gives CDR1 DFQATT, CDR2 SNEGSKA (reference sequence). The CDR3 runs 15 residues.

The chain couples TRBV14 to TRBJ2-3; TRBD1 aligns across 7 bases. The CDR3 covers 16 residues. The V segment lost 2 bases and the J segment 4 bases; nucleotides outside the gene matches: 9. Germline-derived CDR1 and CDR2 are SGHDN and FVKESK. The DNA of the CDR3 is TGTGCCAGCAGCCAACAGGGGGACATTCCCGCAGATACGCAGTATTTT. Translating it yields CASSQQGDIPADTQYF. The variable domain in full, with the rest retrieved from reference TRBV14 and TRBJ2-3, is EAGVTQFPSHSVIEKGQTVTLRCDPISGHDNLYWYRRVMGKEIKFLLHFVKESKQDESGMPNNRFLAERTGGTYSTLKVQPAELEDSGVYFCASSQQGDIPADTQYFGPGTRLTVL.

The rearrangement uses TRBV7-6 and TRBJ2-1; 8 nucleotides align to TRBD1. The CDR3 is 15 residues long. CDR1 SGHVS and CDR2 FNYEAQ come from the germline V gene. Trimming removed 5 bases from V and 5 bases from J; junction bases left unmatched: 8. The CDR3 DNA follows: TGTGCCAGCAGCGTTTGGACAGGGAAGAACAATGAGCAGTTCTTC. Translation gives CASSVWTGKNNEQFF.

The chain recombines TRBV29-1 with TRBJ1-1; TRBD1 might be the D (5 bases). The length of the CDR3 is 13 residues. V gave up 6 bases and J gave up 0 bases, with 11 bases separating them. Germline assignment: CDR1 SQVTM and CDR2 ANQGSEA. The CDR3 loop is CSVAGTMNTEAFF. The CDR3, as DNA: TGCAGCGTCGCAGGGACGATGAACACTGAAGCTTTCTTT.

CDR3 region: CASSQDPSSPSAEQYF. The CDR3 coding sequence is TGCGCCAGCAGCCAAGATCCGTCCAGCCCCAGTGCCGAGCAGTACTTC. V and J are TRBV4-3 and TRBJ2-7; D unclear. This CDR3 has 16 residues. Looked up from germline, CDR1 is LGHNA and CDR2 is YSLEER. Trimming removed 0 bases at V and 6 bases at J, with 18 bases between.

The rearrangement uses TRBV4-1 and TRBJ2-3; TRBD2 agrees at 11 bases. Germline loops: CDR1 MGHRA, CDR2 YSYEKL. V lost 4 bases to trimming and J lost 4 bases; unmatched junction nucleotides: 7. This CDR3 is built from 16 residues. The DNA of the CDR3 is TGCGCCAGCAGCCCCCAGACTAGCGGGGTTTCAGATACGCAGTATTTT. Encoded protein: CASSPQTSGVSDTQYF.

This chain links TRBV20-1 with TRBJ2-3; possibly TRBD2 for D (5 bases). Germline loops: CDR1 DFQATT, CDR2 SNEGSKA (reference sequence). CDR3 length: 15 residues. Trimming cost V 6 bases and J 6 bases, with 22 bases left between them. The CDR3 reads CSATARASSRDTQYF. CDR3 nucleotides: TGCAGTGCCACAGCCCGGGCTAGCTCGCGTGATACGCAGTATTTT.

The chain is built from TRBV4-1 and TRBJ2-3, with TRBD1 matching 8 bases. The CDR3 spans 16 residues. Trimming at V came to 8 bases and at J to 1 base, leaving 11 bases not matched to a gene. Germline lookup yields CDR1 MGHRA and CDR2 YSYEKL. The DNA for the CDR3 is TGCGCCAGCTCCGGCAGACAACAGGGGGGCACAGATACGCAGTATTTT. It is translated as CASSGRQQGGTDTQYF.

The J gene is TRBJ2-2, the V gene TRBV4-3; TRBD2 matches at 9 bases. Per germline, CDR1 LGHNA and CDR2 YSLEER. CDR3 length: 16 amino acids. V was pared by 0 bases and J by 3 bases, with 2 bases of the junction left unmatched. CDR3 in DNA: TGCGCCAGCAGCCAAGATAAGCGGGGGGACACCGGGGAGCTGTTTTTT. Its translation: CASSQDKRGDTGELFF.

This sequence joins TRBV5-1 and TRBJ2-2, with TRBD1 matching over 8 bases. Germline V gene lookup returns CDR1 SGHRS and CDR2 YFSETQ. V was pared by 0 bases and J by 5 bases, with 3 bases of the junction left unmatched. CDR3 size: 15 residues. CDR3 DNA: TGCGCCAGCAGCTTGGGGGACAGGCATACCGGGGAGCTGTTTTTT. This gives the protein CASSLGDRHTGELFF.

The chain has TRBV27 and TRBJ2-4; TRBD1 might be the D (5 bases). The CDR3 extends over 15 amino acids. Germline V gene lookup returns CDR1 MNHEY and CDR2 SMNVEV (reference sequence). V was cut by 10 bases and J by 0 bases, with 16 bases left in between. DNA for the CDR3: TGTGCCACCAGGGAAGTAATACTAGCCAAAAACATTCAGTACTTC. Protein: CATREVILAKNIQYF.

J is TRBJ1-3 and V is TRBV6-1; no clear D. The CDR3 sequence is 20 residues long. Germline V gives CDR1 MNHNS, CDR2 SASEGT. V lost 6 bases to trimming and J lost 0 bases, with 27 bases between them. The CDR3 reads CASRLEAPSTTIFSGNTIYF. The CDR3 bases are TGTGCCAGCAGACTAGAAGCACCTTCCACCACTATCTTCTCTGGAAACACCATATATTTT.

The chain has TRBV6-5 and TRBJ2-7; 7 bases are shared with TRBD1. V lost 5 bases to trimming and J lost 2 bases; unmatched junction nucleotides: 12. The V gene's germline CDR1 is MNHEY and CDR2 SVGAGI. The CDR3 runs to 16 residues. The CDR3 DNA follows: TGTGCCAGCAGTAGGGCCCCCTTAGGGACAGCCTACGAGCAGTACTTC. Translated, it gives CASSRAPLGTAYEQYF.

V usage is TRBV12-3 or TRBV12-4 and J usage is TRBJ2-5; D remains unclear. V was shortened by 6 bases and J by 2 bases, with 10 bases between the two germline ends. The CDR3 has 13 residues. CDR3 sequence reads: CASRRLLQETQYF. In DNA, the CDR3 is TGTGCCAGCAGGCGCCTCCTACAAGAGACCCAGTACTTC.

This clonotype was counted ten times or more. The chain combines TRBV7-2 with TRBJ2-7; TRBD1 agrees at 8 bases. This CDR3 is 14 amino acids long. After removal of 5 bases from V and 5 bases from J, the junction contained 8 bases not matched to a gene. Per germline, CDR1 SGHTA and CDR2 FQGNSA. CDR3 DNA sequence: TGTGCCAGCAGCCGAGGGACAGGCCTCCACGAGCAGTACTTC. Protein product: CASSRGTGLHEQYF. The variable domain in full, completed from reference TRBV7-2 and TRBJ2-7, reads GAGVSQSPSNKVTEKGKDVELRCDPISGHTALYWYRQSLGQGLEFLIYFQGNSAPDKSGLPSDRFSAERTGGSVSTLTIQRTQQEDSAVYLCASSRGTGLHEQYFGPGTRLTVT.

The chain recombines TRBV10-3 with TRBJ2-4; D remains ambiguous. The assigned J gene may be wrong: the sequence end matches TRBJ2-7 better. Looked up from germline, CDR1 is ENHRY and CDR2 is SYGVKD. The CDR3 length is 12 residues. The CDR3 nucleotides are TGTGCCATCAGTGAGCAGAGATCCGAGCAGTACTTC. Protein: CAISEQRSEQYF.

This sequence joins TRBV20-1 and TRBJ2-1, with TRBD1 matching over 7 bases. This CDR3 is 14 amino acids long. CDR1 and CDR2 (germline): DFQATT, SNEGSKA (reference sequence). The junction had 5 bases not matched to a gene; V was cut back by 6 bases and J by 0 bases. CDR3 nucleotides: TGCAGTGCGGACAGGTCGAGCTCCTACAATGAGCAGTTCTTC. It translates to CSADRSSSYNEQFF.